A single T cell receptor (beta chain) is shown here with its context. Its antigen is not known. This record comes from a study of T cell responses to AZD1222 COVID-19 vaccine. Study results and limitations: Seropositivity was recorded at baseline in only 6 or 7 AZD1222 recipients. Clonal diversity may have been underestimated, and the donors were mostly white British, with more females than males.

TCRdb's copy holds only in-frame clones and misses some; the assay was immunoSEQ multiplex PCR. In the table there are about 120,000 clones, around 92% of which are singletons. Germline assignment: CDR1 SGHNT and CDR2 YYREEE (reference sequence). Trimming pared 0 bases from V and 6 bases from J, leaving 5 bases between. The CDR3 totals 12 residues. The sequence was collected from an adult who received the AZD1222 COVID-19 vaccine. Sequenced here: peripheral blood, sampled 28 days after the second AZD1222 dose. The V and J genes are TRBV5-4 and TRBJ2-3; no reliable D call. The CDR3, as DNA: TGTGCCAGCAGCTTGGGACTGGATACGCAGTATTTT. Translated: CASSLGLDTQYF.